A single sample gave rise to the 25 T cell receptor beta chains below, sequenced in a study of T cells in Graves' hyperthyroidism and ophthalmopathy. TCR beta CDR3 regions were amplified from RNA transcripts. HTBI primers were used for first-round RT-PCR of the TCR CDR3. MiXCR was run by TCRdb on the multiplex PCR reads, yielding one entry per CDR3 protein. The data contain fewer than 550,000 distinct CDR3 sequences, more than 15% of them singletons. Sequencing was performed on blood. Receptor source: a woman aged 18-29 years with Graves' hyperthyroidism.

CDR3: CASSSLPGQLQETQYF. The CDR3 bases are TGCGCCAGCAGCTCGTTACCGGGACAGCTACAAGAGACCCAGTACTTC. This chain links TRBV5-1 with TRBJ2-5; 7 nucleotides match TRBD1. V gave up 3 bases and J gave up 2 bases; unmatched junction bases: 10. The CDR3 contains 16 residues. Per germline, CDR1 SGHRS and CDR2 YFSETQ.

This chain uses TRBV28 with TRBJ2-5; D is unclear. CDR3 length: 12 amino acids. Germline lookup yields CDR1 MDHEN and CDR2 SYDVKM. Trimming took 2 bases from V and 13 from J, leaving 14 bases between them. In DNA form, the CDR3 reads TGTGCCAGCAGTTTAGGTTCTCGCTCCCTGTACTTC. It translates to CASSLGSRSLYF.

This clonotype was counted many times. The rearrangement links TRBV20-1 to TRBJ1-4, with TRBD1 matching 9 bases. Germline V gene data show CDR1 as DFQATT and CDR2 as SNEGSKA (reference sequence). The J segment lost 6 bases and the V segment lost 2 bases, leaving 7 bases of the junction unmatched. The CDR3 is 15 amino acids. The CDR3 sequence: CSARPRTGEDEKLFF. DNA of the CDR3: TGCAGTGCTAGACCCCGGACAGGGGAAGATGAAAAACTGTTTTTT.

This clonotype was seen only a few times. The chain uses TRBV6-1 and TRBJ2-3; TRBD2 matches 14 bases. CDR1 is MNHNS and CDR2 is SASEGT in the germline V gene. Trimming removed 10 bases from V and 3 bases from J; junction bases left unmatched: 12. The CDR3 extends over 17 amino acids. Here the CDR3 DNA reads TGTGCCACCCGGACTAGCGGGAGGCCCGATAGAACAGATACGCAGTATTTT. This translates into CATRTSGRPDRTDTQYF.

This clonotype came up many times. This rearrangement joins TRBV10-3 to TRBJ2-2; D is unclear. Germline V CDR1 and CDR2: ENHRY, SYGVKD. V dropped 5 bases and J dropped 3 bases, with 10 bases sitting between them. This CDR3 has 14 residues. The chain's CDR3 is CAISPKSDTGELFF. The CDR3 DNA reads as TGTGCCATCAGTCCCAAGTCGGACACCGGGGAGCTGTTTTTT.

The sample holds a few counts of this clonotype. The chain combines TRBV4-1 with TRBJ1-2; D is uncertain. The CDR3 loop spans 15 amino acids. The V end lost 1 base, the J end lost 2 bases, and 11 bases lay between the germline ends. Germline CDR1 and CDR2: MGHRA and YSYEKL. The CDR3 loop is CASSQAGWRNYGYTF. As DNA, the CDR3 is TGCGCCAGCAGCCAAGCAGGTTGGAGAAACTATGGCTACACCTTC.

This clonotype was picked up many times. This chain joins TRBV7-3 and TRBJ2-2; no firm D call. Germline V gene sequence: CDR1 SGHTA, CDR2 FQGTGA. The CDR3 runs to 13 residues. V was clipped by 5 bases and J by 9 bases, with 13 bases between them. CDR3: CASSLLGGRELFF. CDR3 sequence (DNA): TGTGCCAGCAGCCTTCTTGGTGGGCGGGAGCTGTTTTTT.

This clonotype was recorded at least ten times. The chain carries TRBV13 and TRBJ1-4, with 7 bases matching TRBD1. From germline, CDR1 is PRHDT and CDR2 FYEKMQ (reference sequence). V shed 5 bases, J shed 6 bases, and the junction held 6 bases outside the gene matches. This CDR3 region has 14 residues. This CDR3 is CASSLQGGYEKLFF. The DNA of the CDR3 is TGTGCCAGCAGCCTCCAGGGGGGTTATGAAAAACTGTTTTTT.

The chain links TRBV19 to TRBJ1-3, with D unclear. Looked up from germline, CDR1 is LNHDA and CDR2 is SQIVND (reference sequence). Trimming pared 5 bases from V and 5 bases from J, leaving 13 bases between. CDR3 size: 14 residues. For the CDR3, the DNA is TGTGCCAGTAGTGGGTCTTCGGGTAGAAACACCATATATTTT. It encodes CASSGSSGRNTIYF.

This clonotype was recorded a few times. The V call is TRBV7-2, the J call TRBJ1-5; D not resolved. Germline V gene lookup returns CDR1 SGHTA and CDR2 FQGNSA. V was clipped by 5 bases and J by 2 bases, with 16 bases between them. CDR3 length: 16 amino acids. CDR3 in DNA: TGTGCCAGCAGCGCCTTGGGGAGAGGGCGCAATCAGCCCCAGCATTTT. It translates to CASSALGRGRNQPQHF.

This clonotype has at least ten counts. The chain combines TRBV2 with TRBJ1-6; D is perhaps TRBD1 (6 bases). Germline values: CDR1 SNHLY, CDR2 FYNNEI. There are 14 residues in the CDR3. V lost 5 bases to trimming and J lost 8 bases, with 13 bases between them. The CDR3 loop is CASSPQGRYSPLHF. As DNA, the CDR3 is TGTGCCAGCAGTCCCCAGGGGAGATATTCACCCCTCCACTTT.

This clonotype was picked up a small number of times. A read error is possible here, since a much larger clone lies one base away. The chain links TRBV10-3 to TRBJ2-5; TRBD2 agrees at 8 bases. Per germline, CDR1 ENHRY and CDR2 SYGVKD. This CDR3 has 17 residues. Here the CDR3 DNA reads TGTACCATCAGTGAGTCTGGGACGACTAGCGCACGGGAGACCCAGTACTTC. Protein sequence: CTISESGTTSARETQYF.

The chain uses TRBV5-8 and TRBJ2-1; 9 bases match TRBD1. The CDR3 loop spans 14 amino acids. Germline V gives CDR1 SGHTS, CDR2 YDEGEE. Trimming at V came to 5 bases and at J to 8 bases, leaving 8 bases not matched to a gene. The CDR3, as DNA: TGTGCCAGCAGGTCCCCGGGACAGGGCTATGAGCAGTTCTTC. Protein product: CASRSPGQGYEQFF.

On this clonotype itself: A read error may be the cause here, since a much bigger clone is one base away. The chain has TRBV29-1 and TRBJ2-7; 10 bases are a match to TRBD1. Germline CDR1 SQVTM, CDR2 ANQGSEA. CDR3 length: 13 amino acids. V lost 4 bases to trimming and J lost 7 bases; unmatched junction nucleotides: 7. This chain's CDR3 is CSVGQGASGEQYF. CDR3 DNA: TGCAGCGTTGGACAGGGGGCTTCGGGTGAGCAGTACTTC.

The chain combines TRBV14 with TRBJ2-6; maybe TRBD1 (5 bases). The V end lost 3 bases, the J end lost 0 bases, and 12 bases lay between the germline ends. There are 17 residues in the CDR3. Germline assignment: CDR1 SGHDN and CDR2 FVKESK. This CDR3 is CASSHRVTGSGANVLTF. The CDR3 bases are TGTGCCAGCAGCCACAGGGTGACCGGCTCTGGGGCCAACGTCCTGACTTTC.

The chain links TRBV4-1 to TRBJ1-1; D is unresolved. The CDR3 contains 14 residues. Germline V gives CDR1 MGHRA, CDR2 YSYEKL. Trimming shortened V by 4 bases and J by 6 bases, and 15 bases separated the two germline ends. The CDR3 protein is CASSRGQFNPEAFF. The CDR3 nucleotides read TGCGCCAGCAGCCGCGGCCAGTTCAACCCTGAAGCTTTCTTT.

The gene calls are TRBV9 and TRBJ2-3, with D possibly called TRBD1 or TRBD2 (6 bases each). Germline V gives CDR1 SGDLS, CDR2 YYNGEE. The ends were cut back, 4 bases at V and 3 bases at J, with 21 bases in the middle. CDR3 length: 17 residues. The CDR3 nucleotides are TGTGCCAGCAGCCCCAGGGGAAGGGGGGCTGGAACAGATACGCAGTATTTT. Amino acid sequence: CASSPRGRGAGTDTQYF.

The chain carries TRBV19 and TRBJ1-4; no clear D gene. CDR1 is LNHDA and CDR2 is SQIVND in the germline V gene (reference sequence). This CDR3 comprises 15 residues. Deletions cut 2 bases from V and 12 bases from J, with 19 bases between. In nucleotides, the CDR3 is TGTGCCAGTAGTATATCCGCAGTCCTAAGGGCCCAACTGTTTTTT. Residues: CASSISAVLRAQLFF.

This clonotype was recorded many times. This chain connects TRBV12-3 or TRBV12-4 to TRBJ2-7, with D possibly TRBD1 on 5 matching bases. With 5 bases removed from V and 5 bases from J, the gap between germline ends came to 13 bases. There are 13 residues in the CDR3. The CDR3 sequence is CASSLIQGHEQYF. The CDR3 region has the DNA TGTGCCAGCAGTCTTATCCAGGGCCACGAGCAGTACTTC.

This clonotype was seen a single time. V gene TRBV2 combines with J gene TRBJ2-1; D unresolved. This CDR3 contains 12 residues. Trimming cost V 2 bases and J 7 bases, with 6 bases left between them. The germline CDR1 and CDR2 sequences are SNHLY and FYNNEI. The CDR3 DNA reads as TGTGCCAGCAGTGAACACCGAAATGAGCAGTTCTTC. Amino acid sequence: CASSEHRNEQFF.

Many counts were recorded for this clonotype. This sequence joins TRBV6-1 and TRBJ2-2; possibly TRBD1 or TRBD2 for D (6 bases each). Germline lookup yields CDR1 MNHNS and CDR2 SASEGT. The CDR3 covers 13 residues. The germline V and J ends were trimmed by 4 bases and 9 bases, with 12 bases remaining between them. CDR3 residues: CASSVGGGRELFF. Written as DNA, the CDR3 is TGTGCCAGCAGTGTAGGAGGGGGGCGGGAGCTGTTTTTT.

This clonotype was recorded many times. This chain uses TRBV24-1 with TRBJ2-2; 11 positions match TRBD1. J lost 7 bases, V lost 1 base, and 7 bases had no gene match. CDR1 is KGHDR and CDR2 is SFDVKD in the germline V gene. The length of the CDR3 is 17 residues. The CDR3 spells CATSDFRTGGLGGELFF. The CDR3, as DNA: TGTGCCACCAGTGATTTTCGGACAGGGGGCCTGGGCGGGGAGCTGTTTTTT.

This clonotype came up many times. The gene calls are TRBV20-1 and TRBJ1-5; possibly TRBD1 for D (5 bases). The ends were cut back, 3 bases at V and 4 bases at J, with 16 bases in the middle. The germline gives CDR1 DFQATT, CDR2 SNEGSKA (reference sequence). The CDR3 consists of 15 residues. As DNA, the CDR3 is TGCAGTGCTAGTCTCGCAGACAGCGCGAATCAGCCCCAGCATTTT. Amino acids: CSASLADSANQPQHF.

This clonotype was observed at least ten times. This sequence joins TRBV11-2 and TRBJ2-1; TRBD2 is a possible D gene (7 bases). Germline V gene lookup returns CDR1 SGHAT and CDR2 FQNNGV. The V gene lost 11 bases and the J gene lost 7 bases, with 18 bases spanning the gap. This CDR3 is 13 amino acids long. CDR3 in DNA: TGTGCCGGAGGGGGGGTGACGGCTAATGAGCAGTTCTTC. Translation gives CAGGGVTANEQFF.

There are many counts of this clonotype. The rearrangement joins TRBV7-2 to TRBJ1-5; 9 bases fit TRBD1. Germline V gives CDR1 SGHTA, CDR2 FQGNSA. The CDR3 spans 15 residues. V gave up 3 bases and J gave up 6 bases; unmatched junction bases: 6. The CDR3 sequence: CASSFGTGGSQPQHF. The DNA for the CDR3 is TGTGCCAGCAGCTTCGGCACAGGGGGCAGTCAGCCCCAGCATTTT.